This T cell receptor (beta chain) was identified in a study of blood T cell repertoires in COVID-19. As for the study in general: Spain, Italy and the United States supplied samples that represented acute and convalescent COVID-19. PBMCs, B-cell-depleted T cells, or T cells were the source of the cDNA or gDNA that made up the material.

This clone showed up just a few times. Seattle patients were enrolled during active infection and followed longitudinally. Trimming cost V 6 bases and J 5 bases; bases outside gene matches: 2. CDR3 size: 12 residues. Germline V lookup: CDR1 SGHAT, CDR2 FQDESV (reference sequence). Original analysis: Estimates of nucleated cell counts were drawn from the amplification of reference gene primers. TCRdb's copy holds only in-frame clones and misses some; the assay was immunoSEQ multiplex PCR. V and J calls plus clone size are reproduced from that table; the DNA served to infer D and trimming. The sample shows about 170,000 clones, just over 90% of them seen only once.

This TCR came from a young man with COVID-19, enrolled during active disease. The sample was peripheral blood. The rearrangement links TRBV11-1 to TRBJ2-7, with 9 bases lining up with TRBD1. The CDR3 DNA is TGTGCCAGCAGTCGGGACAGGGACGAGCAGTACTTC. This encodes CASSRDRDEQYF.